This T cell receptor beta chain was documented in a study of blood T cell repertoires in COVID-19. Turning to the study itself: Samples taken during acute and convalescent COVID-19 were collected in the United States, Italy and Spain. In each case, the material was cDNA or gDNA derived from T cells, B-cell-depleted T cells, or PBMCs.

Original processing notes: Counts of nucleated cells, estimated from reference gene primer amplification, were obtained. Profiling relied on immunoSEQ multiplex PCR, and the TCRdb table lists in-frame clones only, not all of them. V and J calls and clone size follow that table, whereas D and trimming were derived from the DNA. The profile shows approximately 89,000 clones, around four fifths of them singletons. V lost 3 bases and J lost 4, with 12 bases in between. The CDR3 consists of 14 residues. Per germline, CDR1 SNHLY and CDR2 FYNNEI. V and J are TRBV2 and TRBJ1-1; D is possibly TRBD1 (6 bases). The receptor's source is a woman in her sixties or seventies with active or convalescent COVID-19. Sequencing used peripheral blood. The CDR3 here is CASSEGRGITEAFF. DNA for the CDR3: TGTGCCAGCAGTGAGGGCAGGGGTATCACTGAAGCTTTCTTT.